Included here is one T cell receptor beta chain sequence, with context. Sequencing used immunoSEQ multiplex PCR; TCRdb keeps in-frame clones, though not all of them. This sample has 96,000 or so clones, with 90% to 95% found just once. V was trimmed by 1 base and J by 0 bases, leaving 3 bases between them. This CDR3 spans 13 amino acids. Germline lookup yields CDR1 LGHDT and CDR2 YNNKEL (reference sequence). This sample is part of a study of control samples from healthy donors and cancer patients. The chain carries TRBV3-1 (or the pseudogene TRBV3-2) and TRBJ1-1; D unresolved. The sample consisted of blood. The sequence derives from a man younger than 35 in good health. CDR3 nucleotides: TGTGCCAGCAGCCAAGGTCTGAACACTGAAGCTTTCTTT. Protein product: CASSQGLNTEAFF.